A selection of T cell receptor beta chains follows, all from one sample in a study of blood T cell repertoires in COVID-19. Assay used: immunoSEQ multiplex PCR; TCRdb lists only in-frame clones, some missing. The table lists 65,000 to 80,000 clones, about 81% of them singletons. Sequenced material: peripheral blood. The receptor set was obtained from a human donor in a cohort sampled during active COVID-19. Both conserved end residues are part of each CDR3. The size of a clone is reported for some rows only, either as once, few or many, or as a class for expanded clones.

v_gene: TRBV11-2
j_gene: TRBJ2-4
abundance: NA
CDR3aa: CASSRLAGPVAKNIQYF

v_gene: TRBV10-3
j_gene: TRBJ2-5
abundance: NA
CDR3aa: CAISGGPGETQYF

v_gene: TRBV7-8
j_gene: TRBJ2-7
abundance: NA
CDR3aa: CASSPREGSYEQYF

v_gene: TRBV29-1
j_gene: TRBJ1-1
abundance: few
CDR3aa: CSGTGHLNTEAFF

v_gene: TRBV18
j_gene: TRBJ1-1
abundance: NA
CDR3aa: CATRQGGNTEAFF

v_gene: TRBV28
j_gene: TRBJ2-1
abundance: NA
CDR3aa: CASSSQGADGENEQFF

v_gene: TRBV7-8
j_gene: TRBJ1-1
abundance: NA
CDR3aa: CASSFRVGAQNTEAFF

v_gene: TRBV19
j_gene: TRBJ2-1
abundance: few
CDR3aa: CASSMESSGGPPFF

v_gene: TRBV7-8
j_gene: TRBJ1-2
abundance: NA
CDR3aa: CASSLNTGGAERGYTF

v_gene: TRBV28
j_gene: TRBJ2-1
abundance: NA
CDR3aa: CASFGTSGPSYNEQFF

v_gene: TRBV11-3
j_gene: TRBJ2-3
abundance: NA
CDR3aa: CASSLGGGAWTDTQYF

v_gene: TRBV10-2
j_gene: TRBJ1-3
abundance: NA
CDR3aa: CASSESGGKNTIYF

v_gene: TRBV5-1
j_gene: TRBJ2-1
abundance: few
CDR3aa: CASSFGSGGNNEQFF

v_gene: TRBV5-1
j_gene: TRBJ2-7
abundance: NA
CDR3aa: CASSFVPGGTYEQYF

v_gene: TRBV19
j_gene: TRBJ1-5
abundance: few
CDR3aa: CASTRTGTLRQPQHF

v_gene: TRBV7-9
j_gene: TRBJ2-7
abundance: NA
CDR3aa: CASSPPGQHYEQYF

v_gene: TRBV29-1
j_gene: TRBJ2-1
abundance: few
CDR3aa: CSVVGTSGGAYNEQFF

v_gene: TRBV5-4
j_gene: TRBJ2-7
abundance: NA
CDR3aa: CASRYGTGHEQYF

v_gene: TRBV4-1
j_gene: TRBJ2-5
abundance: NA
CDR3aa: CASSLQGAGETQYF

v_gene: TRBV19
j_gene: TRBJ1-5
abundance: NA
CDR3aa: CASSIWQRLNQPQHF

v_gene: TRBV19
j_gene: TRBJ2-1
abundance: once
CDR3aa: CASTPGGRRDNEQFF

v_gene: TRBV2
j_gene: TRBJ2-5
abundance: NA
CDR3aa: CASSFSGTGTTQYF

v_gene: TRBV28
j_gene: TRBJ1-1
abundance: NA
CDR3aa: CASSSSRVRLNTEAFF

v_gene: TRBV19
j_gene: TRBJ1-5
abundance: NA
CDR3aa: CASSLWARGNQPQHF

v_gene: TRBV5-6
j_gene: TRBJ2-7
abundance: NA
CDR3aa: CASSTGQISSKYF

v_gene: TRBV11-2
j_gene: TRBJ2-1
abundance: NA
CDR3aa: CASSLKQGSPYNEQFF

v_gene: TRBV18
j_gene: TRBJ1-1
abundance: NA
CDR3aa: CASSPSARGTEAFF

v_gene: TRBV5-8
j_gene: TRBJ1-6
abundance: NA
CDR3aa: CASSLNRNSPLHF

v_gene: TRBV19
j_gene: TRBJ1-1
abundance: few
CDR3aa: CASTRDRVTFF

v_gene: TRBV6-1
j_gene: TRBJ1-2
abundance: few
CDR3aa: CASSDDLTGYGYTF

v_gene: TRBV18
j_gene: TRBJ1-5
abundance: NA
CDR3aa: CASSPSDQPQHF

v_gene: TRBV5-4
j_gene: TRBJ2-7
abundance: NA
CDR3aa: CASSLSRETYEQYF

v_gene: TRBV11-3
j_gene: TRBJ2-1
abundance: NA
CDR3aa: CASSLTGSTYNEQFF

v_gene: TRBV11-1
j_gene: TRBJ2-7
abundance: NA
CDR3aa: CASSFGQGGTYEQYF

v_gene: TRBV6-6
j_gene: TRBJ1-1
abundance: NA
CDR3aa: CASSIQGYGNTEAFF

v_gene: TRBV12-5
j_gene: TRBJ2-3
abundance: NA
CDR3aa: CASGWGTSGTDTQYF

v_gene: TRBV30
j_gene: TRBJ1-6
abundance: NA
CDR3aa: CAWSIQGNSPLHF

v_gene: TRBV6-2/TRBV6-3
j_gene: TRBJ2-6
abundance: NA
CDR3aa: CASSQHWDTGANVLTF

v_gene: TRBV28
j_gene: TRBJ1-1
abundance: NA
CDR3aa: CASSLGGGETEAFF

v_gene: TRBV6-5
j_gene: TRBJ1-2
abundance: few
CDR3aa: CASSTMTYLHGYTF

v_gene: TRBV28
j_gene: TRBJ2-1
abundance: NA
CDR3aa: CASSFFSSGNNEQFF

v_gene: TRBV9
j_gene: TRBJ2-1
abundance: once
CDR3aa: CASSAVDRGIDEQFF

v_gene: TRBV25-1
j_gene: TRBJ1-4
abundance: NA
CDR3aa: CASSDSLGESEKLFF

v_gene: TRBV5-8
j_gene: TRBJ1-2
abundance: NA
CDR3aa: CASSSTGTGRAWGYTF

v_gene: TRBV4-2
j_gene: TRBJ2-3
abundance: NA
CDR3aa: CASSLASGTSGDTDTQYF

v_gene: TRBV9
j_gene: TRBJ2-1
abundance: NA
CDR3aa: CASSVSGTGGNEQFF

v_gene: TRBV9
j_gene: TRBJ1-1
abundance: few
CDR3aa: CASSVVDRSDTEAFF

v_gene: TRBV2
j_gene: TRBJ1-5
abundance: NA
CDR3aa: CASSEIDREQPQHF

v_gene: TRBV11-2
j_gene: TRBJ2-3
abundance: few
CDR3aa: CASSLFLAGGTDTQYF

v_gene: TRBV5-1
j_gene: TRBJ1-1
abundance: once
CDR3aa: CASSFGTGNTEAFF

v_gene: TRBV2
j_gene: TRBJ1-5
abundance: NA
CDR3aa: CASSEALGGAQPQHF